This TCR beta chain was observed in a study of CD8 T cells in Susac syndrome. The CDR3 spans 15 residues. The germline V gene encodes CDR1 SGHAT and CDR2 FQNNGV. Trimming removed 3 bases from V and 6 bases from J; junction bases left unmatched: 11. Reverse transcription of about 0.5 to 1 ug RNA was carried out with random hexamers. With immunoSEQ multiplex PCR, TCR beta CDR3 was amplified across 54 Vbeta and 13 Jbeta. One entry per CDR3 protein, called by TCRdb with MiXCR from the immunoSEQ multiplex PCR reads. The sample records 300,000 to 350,000 distinct CDR3 sequences, about 91% being singletons. In contrast to the negatively isolated CD8+ and CD4+ T cells, TEMRA cells were FACS-enriched.

This TCR was sampled from a human donor with multiple sclerosis. Sample: CD4+ T cells from PBMCs. The V gene is TRBV11-2, the J gene TRBJ2-7; TRBD2 matches 7 bases. The chain's CDR3 is CASSLDSGLEGEQYF. CDR3 DNA sequence: TGTGCCAGCAGCTTGGACTCTGGACTAGAAGGCGAGCAGTACTTC.